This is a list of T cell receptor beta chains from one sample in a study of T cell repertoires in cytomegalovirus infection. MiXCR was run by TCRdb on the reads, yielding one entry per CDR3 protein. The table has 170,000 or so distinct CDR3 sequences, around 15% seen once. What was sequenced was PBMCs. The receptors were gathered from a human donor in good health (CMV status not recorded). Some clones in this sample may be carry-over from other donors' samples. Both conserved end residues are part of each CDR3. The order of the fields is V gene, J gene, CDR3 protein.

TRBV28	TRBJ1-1	CASSLMVLNTEAFF
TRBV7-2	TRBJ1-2	CASSPGGGYRGYTF
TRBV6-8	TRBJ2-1	CASSRGQGSIYEQFF
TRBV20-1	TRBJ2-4	CSARDTTGTSGSRGRNIQYF
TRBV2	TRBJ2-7	CASSDIEGIDYEQYF
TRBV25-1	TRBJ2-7	CASSDGHISYEQYF
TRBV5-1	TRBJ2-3	CASSALNTDTQYF
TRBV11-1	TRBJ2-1	CASSRWVAPNEQFF
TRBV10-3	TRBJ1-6	CAIGSDILNSPLHF
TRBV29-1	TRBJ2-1	CSDPGPQSNEQFF
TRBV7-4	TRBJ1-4	CASRKQGAHEKLFF
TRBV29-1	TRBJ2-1	CSVGPRLAGGGSNEQFF
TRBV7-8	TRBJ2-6	CASSFWAGANVLTF
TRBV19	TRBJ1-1	CASMEGSNTEAFF
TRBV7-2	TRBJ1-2	CASSLVRPGGGYGYTF
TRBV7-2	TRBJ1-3	CASSTDGGGSGNTIYF
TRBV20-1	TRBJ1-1	CSALGTGPAEAFF
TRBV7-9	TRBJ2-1	CASRYPIRYGNNEQFF
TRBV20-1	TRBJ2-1	CSARGLAGVNEQFF
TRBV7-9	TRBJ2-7	CASSKSGSQPYEQYF
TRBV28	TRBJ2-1	CASRGESSYNEQFF
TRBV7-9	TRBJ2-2	CLQTHLSNTGELFF
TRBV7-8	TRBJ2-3	CASSSGRTHTDTQYF
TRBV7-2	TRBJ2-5	CASSLEAGWGGETQYF
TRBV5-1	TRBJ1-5	CASSFLWEPQHF
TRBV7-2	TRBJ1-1	CASSSPLTGGWNTEAFF
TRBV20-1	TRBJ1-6	CSARGYNSPLHF
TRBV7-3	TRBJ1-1	CASSPAGGLPNTEAFF
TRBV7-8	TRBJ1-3	CASSLANRGISGNTIYF
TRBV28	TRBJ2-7	CASSPGQLTSSYEQYF
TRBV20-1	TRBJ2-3	CSARRAEVTDTQYF
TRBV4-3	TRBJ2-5	CASSQGLGETQYF
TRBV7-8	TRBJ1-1	CASSLGTPTEAFF
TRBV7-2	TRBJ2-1	CASSLVSDNEQFF
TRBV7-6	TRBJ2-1	CASSLLELAGSGYNEQFF
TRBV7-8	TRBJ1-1	CASSPWTGRTEAFF
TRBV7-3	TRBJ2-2	CASSLSINTGELFF
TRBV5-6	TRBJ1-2	CASSWDRLGERNYGYTF
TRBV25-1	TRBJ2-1	CASSEYGPYNEQFF
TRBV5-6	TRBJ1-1	CASSSDRLKRAFF